Presented here are 2 T cell receptor beta chains from one specimen sequenced in a study of shared clonotypes between healthy human individuals. Generated by immunoSEQ multiplex PCR, the TCRdb table keeps only in-frame clones and is missing some. The sample has roughly 530,000 clones, 90% to 97% seen once; the top ten hold 0.06%. The sample was naive CD4+ T cells sorted from blood. Noted subset: CD45RA+ positively selected. The receptor source for this set is a woman aged 30 to 39 in good health.

To note about this clone: Additional DNA sequences in this sample encode the identical CDR3. The chain joins TRBV9 to TRBJ2-7; D might be TRBD2 (6 bases). From germline, CDR1 is SGDLS and CDR2 YYNGEE. The CDR3 loop spans 14 amino acids. V lost 0 bases, J lost 1 base, and 8 bases lay in between. CDR3 amino acids: CASSVAGTSYEQYF. The CDR3, as DNA: TGTGCCAGCAGCGTAGCTGGGACTTCCTACGAGCAGTACTTC.

The sample holds one count of this clone. The chain recombines TRBV19 with TRBJ2-7, with 12 bases matching TRBD2. Germline CDR1 and CDR2: LNHDA and SQIVND (reference sequence). The CDR3 spans 16 residues. V lost 5 bases and J lost 6; bases outside the gene matches: 11. The CDR3 region is CASSPRLAGVLGEQYF. CDR3 bases: TGTGCCAGTAGTCCGCGACTAGCGGGAGTTCTGGGCGAGCAGTACTTC.